One sample yielded the 6 T cell receptor beta chains listed below, sequenced in a study of cytomegalovirus exposure and HLA in healthy donors. With 60 Vbeta and 13 Jbeta primers, the PCR was carried out. Libraries were prepared by immunoSEQ multiplex PCR; TCRdb keeps only in-frame clonotypes and omits some of them. The sample carries fewer than 200,000 clones, approximately 85% recorded once. The sequencing input was PBMCs. The source of these receptors is a man aged 18 to 30 in good health and CMV-seropositive.

V usage is TRBV25-1 and J usage is TRBJ1-3; D gene ambiguous. Germline values: CDR1 MGHDK, CDR2 SYGVNS. CDR3 size: 14 residues. V dropped 0 bases and J dropped 0 bases, with 3 bases sitting between them. As DNA, the CDR3 is TGTGCCAGCAGTGAATACAACTCTGGAAACACCATATATTTT. Translated: CASSEYNSGNTIYF. Based on the CDR3 plus reference TRBV25-1 and TRBJ1-3, the full variable domain is EADIYQTPRYLVIGTGKKITLECSQTMGHDKMYWYQQDPGMELHLIHYSYGVNSTEKGDLSSESTVSRIRTEHFPLTLESARPSHTSQYLCASSEYNSGNTIYFGEGSWLTVV.

The J gene is TRBJ2-1, the V gene TRBV14; 7 bases match TRBD2. Germline CDR1 SGHDN, CDR2 FVKESK. V was clipped by 4 bases and J by 3 bases; unmatched bases: 3. The CDR3 contains 14 residues. CDR3 nucleotide sequence: TGTGCCAGCAGCCCCCGGGACTACTACAATGAGCAGTTCTTC. The encoded protein is CASSPRDYYNEQFF.

The CDR3 region has the DNA TGTGCCAGCAGCCTGACATCGGCGGGGGACACCGGGGAGCTGTTTTTT. Protein product: CASSLTSAGDTGELFF. The chain employs TRBV5-6 and TRBJ2-2; 7 nucleotides match TRBD2. Trimming took 4 bases from V and 3 from J; bases not matched to a gene: 9. Germline assignment: CDR1 SGHDT and CDR2 YYEEEE. The CDR3 is made up of 16 amino acids.

V gene TRBV9 combines with J gene TRBJ2-2; D is possibly TRBD2 (7 bases). CDR1 and CDR2 from the germline V gene are SGDLS and YYNGEE. The length of the CDR3 is 16 residues. Trimming removed 4 bases at V and 5 bases at J, with 18 bases between. In DNA, the CDR3 is TGTGCCAGCAGCTCGACCAGGGAGGGGGGAACCGGGGAGCTGTTTTTT. Translating it yields CASSSTREGGTGELFF.

The J gene is TRBJ1-2, the V gene TRBV30, with 9 bases identical to TRBD1. V trimming: 5 bases; J trimming: 8 bases; junction bases outside the gene matches: 15. Germline CDR1 and CDR2: GTSNPN and SVGIG (reference sequence). This CDR3 contains 15 residues. The DNA for the CDR3 is TGTGCCTGGGGCCAACCGGGACAGGGACCGAAGGGCTACACCTTC. This translates into CAWGQPGQGPKGYTF.

The V gene is TRBV6-1, the J gene TRBJ1-1, with D uncertain. Per germline, CDR1 MNHNS and CDR2 SASEGT. The CDR3 extends over 14 amino acids. V lost 3 bases and J 0 bases, leaving 8 bases between the germline ends. The CDR3 bases are TGTGCCAGCAGTGATATACACATGAACACTGAAGCTTTCTTT. Translating it yields CASSDIHMNTEAFF.